Listed here are 22 T cell receptor beta chains from one sample, sequenced in a study of T cell responses to AZD1222 COVID-19 vaccine. The data were produced by immunoSEQ multiplex PCR, yet TCRdb's version contains in-frame clones alone and is incomplete. The repertoire holds 95,000 to 150,000 clones, with approximately 85% as singletons. Sequenced here: peripheral blood, sampled on day 0 of AZD1222 vaccination. These TCRs come from an adult in good health.

The chain has TRBV5-1 and TRBJ1-3; 8 bases map to TRBD1. The CDR3 extends over 19 amino acids. The V and J ends lost 0 bases and 0 bases, in that order; junction bases with no gene match: 11. Germline lookup yields CDR1 SGHRS and CDR2 YFSETQ. Here the CDR3 reads CASSLAGQGDRRSGNTIYF. The CDR3 nucleotides are TGCGCCAGCAGCTTGGCAGGACAGGGAGATAGACGCTCTGGAAACACCATATATTTT. The whole variable domain, filled in from reference TRBV5-1 and TRBJ1-3, reads KAGVTQTPRYLIKTRGQQVTLSCSPISGHRSVSWYQQTPGQGLQFLFEYFSETQRNKGNFPGRFSGRQFSNSRSEMNVSTLELGDSALYLCASSLAGQGDRRSGNTIYFGEGSWLTVV.

This clone was detected only a few times. J is TRBJ2-7 and V is TRBV14; D is ambiguous. The V and J ends lost 2 bases and 4 bases respectively, with 12 bases between them. The germline gives CDR1 SGHDN, CDR2 FVKESK. The CDR3 spans 14 residues. This chain's CDR3 is CASSQHGPSYEQYF. In DNA form, the CDR3 reads TGTGCCAGCAGCCAACACGGCCCTTCTTACGAGCAGTACTTC.

This sequence joins TRBV6-5 and TRBJ1-1; D not certain. Per the germline V gene, CDR1 is MNHEY and CDR2 is SVGAGI. The CDR3 consists of 13 residues. V lost 7 bases, J lost 4 bases, and 13 bases lay in between. Here the CDR3 reads CASNIDGPTEAFF. The CDR3 coding sequence is TGTGCCAGCAATATCGACGGGCCCACTGAAGCTTTCTTT.

This chain joins TRBV24-1 and TRBJ2-1; tentatively, D is TRBD1 (6 bases). CDR1 and CDR2 (germline): KGHDR, SFDVKD. The CDR3 totals 18 residues. V dropped 9 bases and J dropped 8 bases, with 31 bases sitting between them. CDR3 protein: CATPPLPGAYRTRDEQFF. The CDR3, as DNA: TGTGCCACCCCACCACTACCAGGGGCATACAGGACCCGCGATGAGCAGTTCTTC.

In this sample, this clone turned up a few times. The chain is built from TRBV20-1 and TRBJ2-4; no definite D call. Germline CDR1 DFQATT, CDR2 SNEGSKA (reference sequence). V gave up 6 bases and J gave up 9 bases, with 9 bases separating them. This CDR3 spans 10 amino acids. The CDR3 region has the DNA TGCAGTGCGAGCTCGGCCATTCAGTACTTC. This encodes CSASSAIQYF.

The chain couples TRBV7-9 to TRBJ1-1; unclear D gene. The germline V and J ends were trimmed by 5 bases and 4 bases, with 17 bases remaining between them. CDR3 length: 15 amino acids. Germline CDR1 reads SEHNR; CDR2 reads FQNEAQ (reference sequence). CDR3 sequence: CASSTQDLYGTEAFF. CDR3 nucleotides: TGTGCCAGCAGCACCCAAGACCTCTATGGCACTGAAGCTTTCTTT.

This chain uses TRBV10-3 with TRBJ1-1, with unresolved D. The CDR3 has 13 residues. Trimming shortened V by 5 bases and J by 3 bases, and 10 bases separated the two germline ends. The germline V gene has CDR1 ENHRY and CDR2 SYGVKD. The DNA for the CDR3 is TGTGCCATCAGTCCGAGGGAGGACACTGAAGCTTTCTTT. Encoded protein: CAISPREDTEAFF.

This clone was recorded a few times. The chain recombines TRBV4-2 with TRBJ1-2, with D perhaps matching TRBD1 (6 bases). CDR3 length: 15 residues. V was trimmed by 0 bases and J by 5 bases, leaving 13 bases between them. The germline V gene encodes CDR1 LGHNA and CDR2 YNFKEQ. CDR3 sequence (DNA): TGTGCCAGCAGCCAAGATCAATCGACAGGTTATGGCTACACCTTC. Residues: CASSQDQSTGYGYTF.

V is TRBV2 and J is TRBJ1-4; TRBD1 agrees at 7 bases. Looked up from germline, CDR1 is SNHLY and CDR2 is FYNNEI. The junction had 12 bases not matched to a gene; V was cut back by 1 base and J by 10 bases. The CDR3 is made up of 16 amino acids. CDR3 protein: CASSEGPPGGGGKLFF. The CDR3 coding sequence is TGTGCCAGCAGTGAAGGACCCCCAGGGGGTGGAGGAAAACTGTTTTTT.

The chain carries TRBV7-3 and TRBJ2-6, with unresolved D. CDR3 length: 13 residues. CDR1 and CDR2 (germline): SGHTA, FQGTGA. The V and J ends lost 4 bases and 4 bases respectively, with 5 bases between them. The CDR3 is CASSSPGANVLTF. The CDR3 nucleotides are TGTGCCAGCAGCTCCCCAGGGGCCAACGTCCTGACTTTC.

V usage is TRBV24-1 and J usage is TRBJ1-1, with D unclear. V shed 6 bases and J shed 3 bases, with 16 bases lying between them. The germline V gene encodes CDR1 KGHDR and CDR2 SFDVKD. CDR3 length: 15 amino acids. CDR3 nucleotide sequence: TGTGCCACCAGTACGGGCCACCTTGATGACACTGAAGCTTTCTTT. Protein sequence: CATSTGHLDDTEAFF.

V gene TRBV15 combines with J gene TRBJ1-6; perhaps TRBD1 as D (5 bases). The germline CDR1 and CDR2 sequences are LNHNV and YYDKDF (reference sequence). V gave up 4 bases and J gave up 7 bases, with 14 bases separating them. The CDR3 loop spans 15 amino acids. CDR3 coding DNA: TGTGCCACCAGCAAGACAGATGAAGGGAATTCACCCCTCCACTTT. Translating it yields CATSKTDEGNSPLHF.

This clone was recorded only once. This chain links TRBV4-1 with TRBJ2-7; 10 bases align to TRBD2. Unmatched junction bases numbered 5, after V lost 4 bases and J lost 2 bases. The CDR3 contains 15 residues. Per germline, CDR1 MGHRA and CDR2 YSYEKL. The DNA of the CDR3 is TGCGCCAGCAGCCTAACTAGCGGGGAGACCTACGAGCAGTACTTC. Protein: CASSLTSGETYEQYF.

This clone was observed a single time. This chain links TRBV7-9 with TRBJ2-1; D gene ambiguous. Germline-derived CDR1 and CDR2 are SEHNR and FQNEAQ (reference sequence). V shed 4 bases and J shed 6 bases, with 7 bases lying between them. The CDR3 loop spans 12 amino acids. The CDR3 nucleotides read TGTGCCAGCAGCTCCCAAGGCAATGAGCAGTTCTTC. It translates to CASSSQGNEQFF.

This chain joins TRBV4-2 and TRBJ1-6; weak D call: TRBD1 (6 bases). Trimming took off 1 base at V and 10 bases at J, with 17 bases between the two ends. This CDR3 region has 16 residues. Germline loops: CDR1 LGHNA, CDR2 YNFKEQ. The CDR3 sequence is CASSQGGGQGYSPLHF. The CDR3 DNA reads TGTGCCAGCAGCCAAGGGGGGGGCCAAGGGTACTCACCCCTCCACTTT.

This clone was counted a single time. The chain couples TRBV10-2 to TRBJ2-7; weak D call: TRBD2 (5 bases). The CDR3 is 15 amino acids. The V end was cut by 5 bases, the J end by 4 bases, with 18 bases between. Germline CDR1 WSHSY, CDR2 SAAADI. CDR3 loop: CASSSLGGSHYEQYF. CDR3 sequence (DNA): TGCGCCAGCAGTTCCCTTGGCGGGTCCCATTACGAGCAGTACTTC.

The chain combines TRBV7-2 with TRBJ1-2; 9 bases fit TRBD1. Germline CDR1 and CDR2: SGHTA and FQGNSA. The V gene end was trimmed by 5 bases and the J gene end by 7 bases; junction bases not matched to a gene: 14. This CDR3 contains 16 residues. The CDR3 loop reads CASSRLLPGQGGGYTF. The CDR3 region has the DNA TGTGCCAGCAGCCGTTTGTTACCGGGACAGGGTGGTGGCTACACCTTC.

V and J are TRBV5-4 and TRBJ2-1, with D possibly being TRBD2 (5 bases). V was cut by 1 base and J by 10 bases, with 12 bases left in between. Germline values: CDR1 SGHNT, CDR2 YYREEE (reference sequence). This CDR3 comprises 13 residues. The CDR3 nucleotides are TGTGCCAGCAGCTTGCCGGAGAGGAGGGAGCAGTTCTTC. Translated, it gives CASSLPERREQFF. The full variable domain, its missing parts supplied by reference TRBV5-4 and TRBJ2-1, is ETGVTQSPTHLIKTRGQQVTLRCSSQSGHNTVSWYQQALGQGPQFIFQYYREEENGRGNFPPRFSGLQFPNYSSELNVNALELDDSALYLCASSLPERREQFFGPGTRLTVL.

The rearrangement joins TRBV27 to TRBJ2-7; perhaps TRBD1 as D (6 bases). Trimming cost V 2 bases and J 2 bases, with 13 bases left between them. Germline lookup yields CDR1 MNHEY and CDR2 SMNVEV (reference sequence). CDR3 length: 15 residues. CDR3 sequence (DNA): TGTGCCAGCAGTTTAACCGGGACACCTCCCTACGAGCAGTACTTC. It encodes CASSLTGTPPYEQYF.

The chain is built from TRBV9 and TRBJ2-6; possibly TRBD1 or TRBD2 for D (5 bases each). The CDR3 loop spans 15 amino acids. CDR1 is SGDLS and CDR2 is YYNGEE in the germline V gene. V lost 1 base and J 2 bases, leaving 7 bases between the germline ends. The CDR3: CASSVWGTGANVLTF. In DNA form, the CDR3 reads TGTGCCAGCAGCGTATGGGGGACTGGGGCCAACGTCCTGACTTTC.

A few counts support this clone. This sequence joins TRBV5-1 and TRBJ1-4, with 8 bases aligning to TRBD1. V gave up 2 bases and J gave up 4 bases; unmatched junction bases: 4. The CDR3 covers 15 residues. Germline loops: CDR1 SGHRS, CDR2 YFSETQ. CDR3 amino acids: CASSLQGGYNEKLFF. In nucleotides, the CDR3 is TGCGCCAGCAGCTTACAGGGGGGCTATAATGAAAAACTGTTTTTT.

The chain has TRBV7-2 and TRBJ1-5; D gene unclear. The V gene lost 2 bases and the J gene lost 6 bases, with 11 bases spanning the gap. The CDR3 consists of 14 residues. Per germline, CDR1 SGHTA and CDR2 FQGNSA. The CDR3 loop reads CASSLRVVGQPQHF. The CDR3 DNA sequence: TGTGCCAGCAGCTTAAGGGTCGTGGGTCAGCCCCAGCATTTT.